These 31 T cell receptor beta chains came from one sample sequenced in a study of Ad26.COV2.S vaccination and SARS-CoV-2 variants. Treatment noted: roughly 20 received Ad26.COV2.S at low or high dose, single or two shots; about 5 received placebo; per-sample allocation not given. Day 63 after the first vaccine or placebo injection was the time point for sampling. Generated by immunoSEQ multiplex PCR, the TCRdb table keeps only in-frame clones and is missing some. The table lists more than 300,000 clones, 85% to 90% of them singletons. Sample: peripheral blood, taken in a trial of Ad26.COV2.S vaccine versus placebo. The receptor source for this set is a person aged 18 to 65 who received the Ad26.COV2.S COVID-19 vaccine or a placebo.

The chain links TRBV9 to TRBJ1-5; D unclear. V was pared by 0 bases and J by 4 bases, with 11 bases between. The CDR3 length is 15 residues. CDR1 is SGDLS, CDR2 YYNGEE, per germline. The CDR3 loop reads CASSVDSRRNQPQHF. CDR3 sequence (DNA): TGTGCCAGCAGCGTAGATAGCAGGCGGAATCAGCCCCAGCATTTT. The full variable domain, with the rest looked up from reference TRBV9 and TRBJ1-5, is DSGVTQTPKHLITATGQRVTLRCSPRSGDLSVYWYQQSLDQGLQFLIQYYNGEERAKGNILERFSAQQFPDLHSELNLSSLELGDSALYFCASSVDSRRNQPQHFGDGTRLSIL.

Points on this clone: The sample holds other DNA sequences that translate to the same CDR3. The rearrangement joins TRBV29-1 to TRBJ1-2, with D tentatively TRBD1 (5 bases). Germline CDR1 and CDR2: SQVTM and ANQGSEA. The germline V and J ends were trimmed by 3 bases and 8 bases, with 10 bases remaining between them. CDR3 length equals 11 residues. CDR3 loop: CSVDSGYGYTF. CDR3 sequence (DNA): TGCAGCGTTGATTCAGGGTACGGCTACACCTTC.

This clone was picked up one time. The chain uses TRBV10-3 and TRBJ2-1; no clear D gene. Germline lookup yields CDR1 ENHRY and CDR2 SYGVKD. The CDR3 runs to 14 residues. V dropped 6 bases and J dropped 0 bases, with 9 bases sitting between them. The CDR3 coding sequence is TGTGCCATCAGCGACGCCGGCTCCTACAATGAGCAGTTCTTC. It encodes CAISDAGSYNEQFF.

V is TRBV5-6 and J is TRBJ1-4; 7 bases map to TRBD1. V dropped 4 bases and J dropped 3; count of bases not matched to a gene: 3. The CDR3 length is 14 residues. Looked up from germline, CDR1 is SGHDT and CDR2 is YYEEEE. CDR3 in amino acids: CASSEGTANEKLFF. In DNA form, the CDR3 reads TGTGCCAGCAGCGAGGGGACAGCTAATGAAAAACTGTTTTTT.

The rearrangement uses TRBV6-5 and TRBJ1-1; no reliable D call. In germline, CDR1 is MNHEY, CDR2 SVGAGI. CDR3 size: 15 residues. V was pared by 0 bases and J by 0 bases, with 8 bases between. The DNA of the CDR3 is TGTGCCAGCAGTTACTCGAGGGTACTGAACACTGAAGCTTTCTTT. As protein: CASSYSRVLNTEAFF.

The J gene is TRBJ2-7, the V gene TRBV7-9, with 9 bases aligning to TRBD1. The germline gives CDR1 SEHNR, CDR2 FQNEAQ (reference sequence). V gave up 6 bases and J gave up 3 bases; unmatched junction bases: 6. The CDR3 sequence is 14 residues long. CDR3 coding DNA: TGTGCCAGCAGTTTTAAGGACAGGGGCTACGAGCAGTACTTC. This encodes CASSFKDRGYEQYF.

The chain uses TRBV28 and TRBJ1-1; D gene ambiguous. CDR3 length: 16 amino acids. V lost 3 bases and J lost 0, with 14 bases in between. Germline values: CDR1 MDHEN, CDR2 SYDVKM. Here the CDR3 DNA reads TGTGCCAGCAGTTTGATAAAGAGGTCGGTGAACACTGAAGCTTTCTTT. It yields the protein CASSLIKRSVNTEAFF. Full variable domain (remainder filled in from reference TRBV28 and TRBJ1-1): DVKVTQSSRYLVKRTGEKVFLECVQDMDHENMFWYRQDPGLGLRLIYFSYDVKMKEKGDIPEGYSVSREKKERFSLILESASTNQTSMYLCASSLIKRSVNTEAFFGQGTRLTVV.

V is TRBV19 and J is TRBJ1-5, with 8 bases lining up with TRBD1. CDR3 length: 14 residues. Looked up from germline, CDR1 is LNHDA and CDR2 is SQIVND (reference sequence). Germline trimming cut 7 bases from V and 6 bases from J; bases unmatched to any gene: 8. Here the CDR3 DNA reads TGTGCCAGTACCATGGACAGGGCAGGTCAGCCCCAGCATTTT. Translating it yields CASTMDRAGQPQHF.

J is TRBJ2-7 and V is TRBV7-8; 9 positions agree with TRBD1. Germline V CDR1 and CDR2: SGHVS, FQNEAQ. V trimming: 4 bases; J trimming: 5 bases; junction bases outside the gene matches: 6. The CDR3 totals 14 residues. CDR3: CASSSRTGADEQYF. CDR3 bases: TGTGCCAGCAGCTCAAGGACAGGGGCTGACGAGCAGTACTTC.

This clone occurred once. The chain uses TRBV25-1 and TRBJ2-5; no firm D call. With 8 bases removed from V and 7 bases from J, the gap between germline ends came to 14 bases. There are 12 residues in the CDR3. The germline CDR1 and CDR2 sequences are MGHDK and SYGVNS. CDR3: CASSGPGGTQYF. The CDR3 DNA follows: TGTGCCAGCTCCGGTCCCGGTGGGACCCAGTACTTC.

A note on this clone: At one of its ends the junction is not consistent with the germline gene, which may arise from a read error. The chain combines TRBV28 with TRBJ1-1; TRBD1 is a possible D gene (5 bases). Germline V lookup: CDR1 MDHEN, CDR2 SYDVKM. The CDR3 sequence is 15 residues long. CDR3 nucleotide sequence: TGTGCCAGTAGTTTGTCGGGGGTCGTGAACACTGAAGCTTTCTTT. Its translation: CASSLSGVVNTEAFF. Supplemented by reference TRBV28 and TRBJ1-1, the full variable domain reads DVKVTQSSRYLVKRTGEKVFLECVQDMDHENMFWYRQDPGLGLRLIYFSYDVKMKEKGDIPEGYSVSREKKERFSLILESASTNQTSMYLCASSLSGVVNTEAFFGQGTRLTVV.

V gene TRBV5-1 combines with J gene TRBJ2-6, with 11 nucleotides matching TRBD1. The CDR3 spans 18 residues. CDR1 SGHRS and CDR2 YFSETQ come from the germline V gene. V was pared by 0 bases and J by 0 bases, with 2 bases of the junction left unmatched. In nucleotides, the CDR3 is TGCGCCAGCAGCTTGGGGACAGGGGGCTCCTCTGGGGCCAACGTCCTGACTTTC. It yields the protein CASSLGTGGSSGANVLTF.

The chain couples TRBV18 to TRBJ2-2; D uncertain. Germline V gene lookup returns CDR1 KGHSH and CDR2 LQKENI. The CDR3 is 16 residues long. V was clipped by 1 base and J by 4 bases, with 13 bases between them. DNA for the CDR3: TGTGCCAGCTCACCACTGTTAGGCGGTACCACCGGGGAGCTGTTTTTT. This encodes CASSPLLGGTTGELFF.

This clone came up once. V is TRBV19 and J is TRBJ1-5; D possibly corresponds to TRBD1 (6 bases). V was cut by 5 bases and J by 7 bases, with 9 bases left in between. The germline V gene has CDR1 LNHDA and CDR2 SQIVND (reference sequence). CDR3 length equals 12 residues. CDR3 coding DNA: TGTGCCAGTAGTCCGGGGGGCCAGCCCCAGCATTTT. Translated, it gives CASSPGGQPQHF.

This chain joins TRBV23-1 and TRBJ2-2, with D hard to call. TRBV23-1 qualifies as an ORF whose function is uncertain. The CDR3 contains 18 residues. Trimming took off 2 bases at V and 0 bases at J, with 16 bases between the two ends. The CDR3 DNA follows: TGCGCCAGCAGTCAAACGGTTAACCTTATCGCGAACACCGGGGAGCTGTTTTTT. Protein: CASSQTVNLIANTGELFF.

The CDR3 region is CASSQAVAGYYEQYF. CDR3 DNA: TGCGCCAGCAGCCAGGCAGTAGCGGGGTACTACGAGCAGTACTTC. The rearrangement links TRBV4-1 to TRBJ2-7; TRBD2 matches at 8 bases. Germline CDR1 is MGHRA and CDR2 is YSYEKL. Germline trimming cut 3 bases from V and 3 bases from J; bases unmatched to any gene: 7. The CDR3 spans 15 residues.

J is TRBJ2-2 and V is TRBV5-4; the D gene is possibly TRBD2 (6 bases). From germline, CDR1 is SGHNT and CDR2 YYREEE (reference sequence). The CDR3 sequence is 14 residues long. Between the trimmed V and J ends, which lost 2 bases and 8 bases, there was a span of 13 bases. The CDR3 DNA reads TGTGCCAGCAGCTTCGGGGGAGTGGCAGGGGAGCTGTTTTTT. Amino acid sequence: CASSFGGVAGELFF.

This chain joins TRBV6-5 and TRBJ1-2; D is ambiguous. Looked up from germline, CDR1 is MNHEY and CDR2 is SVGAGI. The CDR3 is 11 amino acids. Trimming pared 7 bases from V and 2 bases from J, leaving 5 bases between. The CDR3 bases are TGTGCCAGCAAGGTGAACTATGGCTACACCTTC. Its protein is CASKVNYGYTF.

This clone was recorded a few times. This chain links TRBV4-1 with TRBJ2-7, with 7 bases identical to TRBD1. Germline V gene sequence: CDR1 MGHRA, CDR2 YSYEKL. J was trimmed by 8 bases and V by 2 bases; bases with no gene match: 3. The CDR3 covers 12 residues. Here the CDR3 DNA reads TGCGCCAGCAGCCAACCACAGGGGAAGCAGTACTTC. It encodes CASSQPQGKQYF.

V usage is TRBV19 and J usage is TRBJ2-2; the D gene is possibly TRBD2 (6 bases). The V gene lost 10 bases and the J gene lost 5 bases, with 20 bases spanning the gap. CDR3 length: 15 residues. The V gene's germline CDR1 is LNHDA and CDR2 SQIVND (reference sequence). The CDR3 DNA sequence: TGTGCCACAAAGCCGCGGACTATCGATACCGGGGAGCTGTTTTTT. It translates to CATKPRTIDTGELFF.

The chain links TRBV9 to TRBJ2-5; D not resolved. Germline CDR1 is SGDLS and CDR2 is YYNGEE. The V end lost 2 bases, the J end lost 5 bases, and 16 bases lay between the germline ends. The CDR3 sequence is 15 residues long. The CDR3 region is CASSVGQTDLETQYF. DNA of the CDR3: TGTGCCAGCAGCGTCGGTCAGACCGATCTGGAGACCCAGTACTTC.

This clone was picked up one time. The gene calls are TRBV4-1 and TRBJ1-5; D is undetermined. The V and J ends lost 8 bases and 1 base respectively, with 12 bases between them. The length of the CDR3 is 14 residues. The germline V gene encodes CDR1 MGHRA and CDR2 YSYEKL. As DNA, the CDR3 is TGCGCCAGCCGGGCAGATACCAGCAATCAGCCCCAGCATTTT. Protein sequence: CASRADTSNQPQHF.

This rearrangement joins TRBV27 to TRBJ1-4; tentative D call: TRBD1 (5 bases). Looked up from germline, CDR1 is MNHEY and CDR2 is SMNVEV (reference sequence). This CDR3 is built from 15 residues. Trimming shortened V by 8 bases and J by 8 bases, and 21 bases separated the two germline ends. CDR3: CASGAPGSWREKLFF. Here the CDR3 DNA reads TGTGCCAGCGGGGCCCCAGGGTCGTGGAGGGAAAAACTGTTTTTT. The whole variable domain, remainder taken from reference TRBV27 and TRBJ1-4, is EAQVTQNPRYLITVTGKKLTVTCSQNMNHEYMSWYRQDPGLGLRQIYYSMNVEVTDKGDVPEGYKVSRKEKRNFPLILESPSPNQTSLYFCASGAPGSWREKLFFGSGTQLSVL.

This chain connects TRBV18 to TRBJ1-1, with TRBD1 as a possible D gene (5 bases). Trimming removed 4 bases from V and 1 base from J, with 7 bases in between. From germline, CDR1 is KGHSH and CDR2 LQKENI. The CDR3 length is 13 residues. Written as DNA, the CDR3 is TGTGCCAGCTCACTGACAGAGAACACTGAAGCTTTCTTT. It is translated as CASSLTENTEAFF.

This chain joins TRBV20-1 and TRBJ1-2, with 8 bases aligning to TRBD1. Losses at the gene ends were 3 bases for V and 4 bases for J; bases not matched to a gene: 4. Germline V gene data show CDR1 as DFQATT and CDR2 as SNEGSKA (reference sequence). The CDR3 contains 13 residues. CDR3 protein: CSASRQGTYGYTF. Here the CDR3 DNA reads TGCAGTGCTAGTCGACAGGGGACCTATGGCTACACCTTC.

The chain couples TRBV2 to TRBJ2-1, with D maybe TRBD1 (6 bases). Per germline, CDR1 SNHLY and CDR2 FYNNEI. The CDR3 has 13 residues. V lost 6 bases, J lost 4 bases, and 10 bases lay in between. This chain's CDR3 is CASSGQTYNEQFF. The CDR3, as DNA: TGTGCCAGCAGCGGACAGACTTACAATGAGCAGTTCTTC.

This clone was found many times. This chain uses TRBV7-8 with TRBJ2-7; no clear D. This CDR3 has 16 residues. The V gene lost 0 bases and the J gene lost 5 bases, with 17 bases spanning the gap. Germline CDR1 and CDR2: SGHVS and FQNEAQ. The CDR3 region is CASSLAVAVADNEQYF. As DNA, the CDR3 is TGTGCCAGCAGCTTAGCCGTGGCGGTAGCTGACAACGAGCAGTACTTC.

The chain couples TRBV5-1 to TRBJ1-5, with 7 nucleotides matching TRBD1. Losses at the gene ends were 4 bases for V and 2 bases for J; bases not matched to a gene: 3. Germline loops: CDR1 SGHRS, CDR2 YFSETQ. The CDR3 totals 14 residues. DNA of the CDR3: TGCGCCAGCAGCCCCGGGACAGGCAATCAGCCCCAGCATTTT. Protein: CASSPGTGNQPQHF. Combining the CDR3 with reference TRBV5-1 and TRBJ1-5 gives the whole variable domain KAGVTQTPRYLIKTRGQQVTLSCSPISGHRSVSWYQQTPGQGLQFLFEYFSETQRNKGNFPGRFSGRQFSNSRSEMNVSTLELGDSALYLCASSPGTGNQPQHFGDGTRLSIL.

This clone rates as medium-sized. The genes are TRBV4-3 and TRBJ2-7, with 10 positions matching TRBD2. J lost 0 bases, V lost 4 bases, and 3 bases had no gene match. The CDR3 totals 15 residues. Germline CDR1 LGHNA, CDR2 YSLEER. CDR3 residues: CASSPLAGSSYEQYF. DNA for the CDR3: TGCGCCAGCAGCCCACTAGCGGGGAGCTCCTACGAGCAGTACTTC.

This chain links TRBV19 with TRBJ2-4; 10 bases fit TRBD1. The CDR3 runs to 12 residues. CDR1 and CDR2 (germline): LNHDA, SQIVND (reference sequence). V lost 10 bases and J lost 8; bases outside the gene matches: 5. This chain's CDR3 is CATSDRGDIQYF. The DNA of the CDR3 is TGTGCCACCTCGGACAGGGGGGACATTCAGTACTTC.

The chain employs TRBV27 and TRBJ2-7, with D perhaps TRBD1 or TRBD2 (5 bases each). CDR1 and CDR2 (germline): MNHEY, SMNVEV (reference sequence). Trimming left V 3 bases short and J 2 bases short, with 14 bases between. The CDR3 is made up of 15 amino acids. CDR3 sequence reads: CASSFYGTDAYEQYF. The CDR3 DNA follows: TGTGCCAGCAGTTTCTACGGGACCGATGCCTACGAGCAGTACTTC.